These T cell receptor beta chains were read from a single sample in a study of blood T cell repertoires in COVID-19. Clones were read by immunoSEQ multiplex PCR, and TCRdb kept only the in-frame ones, dropping some. The data contain around 300,000 clones, roughly 90% of them singletons. The specimen was PBMCs or T cells enriched from blood (not recorded which). The source of these receptors is a woman in her twenties or thirties who had recovered from COVID-19. Both conserved end residues are part of each CDR3. A D gene is named only where the DNA matches it firmly. Clone size is given for some rows only: seen once, a few or many times, or a class if the clone is expanded.

DNA,CDR3,J,size,D,V
TGTGCCAGCAGCTCCGGGGGGTACGAGCAGTACTTC,CASSSGGYEQYF,TRBJ2-7,-,TRBD2,TRBV3-1/TRBV3-2
TGTGCCAGTAGTATCCGAGGAAAACAAGAGACCCAGTACTTC,CASSIRGKQETQYF,TRBJ2-5,-,-,TRBV19
TGTGCCAGCTCACCGGGACAGGGAACAGATACGCAGTATTTT,CASSPGQGTDTQYF,TRBJ2-3,-,TRBD1,TRBV18
TGTGCCAGCATCCGGACTAGCAATAATTACAATGAGCAGTTCTTC,CASIRTSNNYNEQFF,TRBJ2-1,-,TRBD2,TRBV7-2
TGTGCCAGCGGCAGTTGGGGGGCTGGGGCCAACGTCCTGACTTTC,CASGSWGAGANVLTF,TRBJ2-6,-,-,TRBV28
TGTGCCAGCAGCCTTCGCGGGTACGCTTCACCCCTCCACTTT,CASSLRGYASPLHF,TRBJ1-6,-,-,TRBV5-6
TGTGCCAGCAGCGGACTGGGACAGAGCTCCTACAATGAGCAGTTCTTC,CASSGLGQSSYNEQFF,TRBJ2-1,-,TRBD1,TRBV9
TGTGCCTGGAGTGGGGCAGAGTACGAGCAGTACTTC,CAWSGAEYEQYF,TRBJ2-7,-,-,TRBV30
TGTGCCAGCAGCGTAGAGGGACTAGCCACAGATACGCAGTATTTT,CASSVEGLATDTQYF,TRBJ2-3,-,TRBD2,TRBV9
TGTGCCAGCAGTGTGGACAGTTATAATTCACCCCTCCACTTT,CASSVDSYNSPLHF,TRBJ1-6,-,-,TRBV28
TGTGCCAGCAGCCAACTTGACAGGCCTAGGGGCAATCAGCCCCAGCATTTT,CASSQLDRPRGNQPQHF,TRBJ1-5,-,-,TRBV4-2
TGTGCCAGCAGTTATCGGGGACAAAGTCGTTATGGCTACACCTTC,CASSYRGQSRYGYTF,TRBJ1-2,-,-,TRBV6-2/TRBV6-3
TGCGCCAGCAGCCTAGGGACAGACAGTGAAAAACTGTTTTTT,CASSLGTDSEKLFF,TRBJ1-4,few,TRBD1,TRBV5-1
TGTGCCAGCAGCGGACAGGGGGCAGGGAGAAGGTATGGCTACACCTTC,CASSGQGAGRRYGYTF,TRBJ1-2,-,TRBD1,TRBV3-1/TRBV3-2
TGTGCCAGCAGTTACTTCGGGACACCTCCCAGAGATGAGCAGTTCTTC,CASSYFGTPPRDEQFF,TRBJ2-1,-,-,TRBV6-2/TRBV6-3
TGTGCCAGCAGCTTGGGGTCGGGACTAGCTTCTTACGAGCAGTACTTC,CASSLGSGLASYEQYF,TRBJ2-7,-,TRBD2,TRBV5-6
TGTGCCTGGAGTGGTACCAGCGGGAACCTTCTTTGGGGTGAGCAGTACTTC,CAWSGTSGNLLWGEQYF,TRBJ2-7,-,TRBD2,TRBV30
TGTGCCAGCAGCTTAGTAGGGGGGGAAACTGAAGCTTTCTTT,CASSLVGGETEAFF,TRBJ1-1,-,-,TRBV11-3
TGTGCCAGCAGTGCAGCCGGGACAGGGGGCAATGAGCAGTTCTTC,CASSAAGTGGNEQFF,TRBJ2-1,-,TRBD1,TRBV6-4
TGTGCCAGCAGGCAGCTAGCGGGGTACAATGAGCAGTTCTTC,CASRQLAGYNEQFF,TRBJ2-1,-,TRBD2,TRBV6-5
TGTGCCAGCAGCCCCCTCGGGGGGCGGGATGGCTACACCTTC,CASSPLGGRDGYTF,TRBJ1-2,-,-,TRBV5-4
TGTGCCTGGAGTGTACGAGCCCACCTAACTAATGAAAAACTGTTTTTT,CAWSVRAHLTNEKLFF,TRBJ1-4,-,-,TRBV30
TGCGCCAGCTCAGACTACAATGAGCAGTTCTTC,CASSDYNEQFF,TRBJ2-1,-,-,TRBV5-1
TGTGCCAGCAGCCTCCCGGACAGGGGATATGACACTGAAGCTTTCTTT,CASSLPDRGYDTEAFF,TRBJ1-1,-,TRBD1,TRBV28
TGTGCCAGCAGCTTAGATGTTTTGGGACACACTTACCTCCGTCAAGAGACCCAGTACTTC,CASSLDVLGHTYLRQETQYF,TRBJ2-5,-,-,TRBV11-2
TGTGCCAGCAGCGTAAAAGGACTAGCGGGAGTAATTGAGCAGTTCTTC,CASSVKGLAGVIEQFF,TRBJ2-1,-,-,TRBV21-1
TGTGCCAGCAGCAAGATTCTAGCGGGAGGAGACTACAATGAGCAGTTCTTC,CASSKILAGGDYNEQFF,TRBJ2-1,-,-,TRBV21-1
TGTGCCAGCAGCTCTGGACTAGCGGGAGGCGAGCAGTACTTC,CASSSGLAGGEQYF,TRBJ2-7,-,TRBD2,TRBV5-4
TGTGCCAGCAGTGGGGTCGACAGCTACGAGCAGTACTTC,CASSGVDSYEQYF,TRBJ2-7,-,-,TRBV2
TGTGCCAGCAGCCAAATGGACAGTAACACCGGGGAGCTGTTTTTT,CASSQMDSNTGELFF,TRBJ2-2,-,-,TRBV4-2
TGTGCCAGCAGCGGGGCCGACAATTCACCCCTCCACTTT,CASSGADNSPLHF,TRBJ1-6,-,-,TRBV11-2
TGTGCCAGCAGCTTAAGAAGTGCGCCCTACAATGAGCAGTTCTTC,CASSLRSAPYNEQFF,TRBJ2-1,-,-,TRBV7-6
TGTGCCAGCACCTTTTATGGGAGGCCTAACTATGGCTACACCTTC,CASTFYGRPNYGYTF,TRBJ1-2,once,-,TRBV5-6
TGTGCCAGCAGCCTACTAGCGGGAGGGCCAGCAGATACGCAGTATTTT,CASSLLAGGPADTQYF,TRBJ2-3,-,TRBD2,TRBV7-3
TGTGCCAGTTCACTCGCGGGACAGGGGGCCCGGGAGCAGTACTTC,CASSLAGQGAREQYF,TRBJ2-7,few,TRBD1,TRBV19
TGTGCCAGCTCCCGGACTCTTCAAGAGACCCAGTACTTC,CASSRTLQETQYF,TRBJ2-5,-,-,TRBV27
TGTGCCAGCAGCCAAGAAAGGACAGGGGTCTACGAGCAGTACTTC,CASSQERTGVYEQYF,TRBJ2-7,-,TRBD1,TRBV4-2
TGCGCCAGCAGCCCCCAAAGAGAAAACTATGGCTACACCTTC,CASSPQRENYGYTF,TRBJ1-2,-,-,TRBV4-1
TGCGCCAGCAGCTCCGACCGAGGCGCTGGCGAAAAACTGTTTTTT,CASSSDRGAGEKLFF,TRBJ1-4,-,-,TRBV5-1
TGCAGCGTTGGCACAGGGGGCGGCGGCTACACCTTC,CSVGTGGGGYTF,TRBJ1-2,-,TRBD1,TRBV29-1
TGTGCCAGCAGAGAGCAACAGCCTGAAGCTTTCTTT,CASREQQPEAFF,TRBJ1-1,-,-,TRBV28
TGCGCCAGCAGCCAAGTTGTGGGGGGGAGGAATCAGCCCCAGCATTTT,CASSQVVGGRNQPQHF,TRBJ1-5,-,-,TRBV4-3
TGCAGCGTTGAAGGCGGGCGGGGGACGGGGGAGCAGTACTTC,CSVEGGRGTGEQYF,TRBJ2-7,-,TRBD2,TRBV29-1
TGCAGCGTGCTGGACTCTTCCGGCTACGAGCAGTACTTC,CSVLDSSGYEQYF,TRBJ2-7,once,-,TRBV29-1
TGCAGCTACCGTTCTAGACAGAATTTCATCATGAACACTGAAGCTTTCTTT,CSYRSRQNFIMNTEAFF,TRBJ1-1,-,-,TRBV29-1
TGTGCCAGCAGTTTTCAGGGGGTGGGATCCTACGAGCAGTACTTC,CASSFQGVGSYEQYF,TRBJ2-7,-,TRBD1,TRBV28
TGTGCCAGCAGCACCACAGGGAAGGTGAACACTGAAGCTTTCTTT,CASSTTGKVNTEAFF,TRBJ1-1,-,-,TRBV7-9
TGTGCCAGCAGCCCCTGGGACAGGGCATCCTACAATGAGCAGTTCTTC,CASSPWDRASYNEQFF,TRBJ2-1,-,TRBD1,TRBV3-1/TRBV3-2
TGTGCCAGCAGCATCTACGCCGGGGGGGCAGGTAACACTGAAGCTTTCTTT,CASSIYAGGAGNTEAFF,TRBJ1-1,-,-,TRBV7-9